This T cell receptor beta chain was sequenced for a study of T cell changes during pregnancy in multiple sclerosis. Assay: immunoSEQ multiplex PCR; the TCRdb copy retains only in-frame clones and omits some. Of 93,000 or so clones detected, roughly 92% appear once; the ten largest clones hold about 0.9%. The CDR3 contains 21 residues. Unmatched junction bases numbered 26, after V lost 5 bases and J lost 4 bases. Per germline, CDR1 MNHEY and CDR2 SMNVEV (reference sequence). The chain recombines TRBV27 with TRBJ2-1, with 7 bases fitting TRBD1. The sequence came from a female donor with multiple sclerosis, enrolled in a pregnancy study. The material sequenced was peripheral blood, taken after pregnancy. For the CDR3, the DNA is TGTGCCAGCAGTAGAATTCCCCGGGACAGCCTAACAGCCGCGGTTTACAATGAGCAGTTCTTC. Its protein product is CASSRIPRDSLTAAVYNEQFF.